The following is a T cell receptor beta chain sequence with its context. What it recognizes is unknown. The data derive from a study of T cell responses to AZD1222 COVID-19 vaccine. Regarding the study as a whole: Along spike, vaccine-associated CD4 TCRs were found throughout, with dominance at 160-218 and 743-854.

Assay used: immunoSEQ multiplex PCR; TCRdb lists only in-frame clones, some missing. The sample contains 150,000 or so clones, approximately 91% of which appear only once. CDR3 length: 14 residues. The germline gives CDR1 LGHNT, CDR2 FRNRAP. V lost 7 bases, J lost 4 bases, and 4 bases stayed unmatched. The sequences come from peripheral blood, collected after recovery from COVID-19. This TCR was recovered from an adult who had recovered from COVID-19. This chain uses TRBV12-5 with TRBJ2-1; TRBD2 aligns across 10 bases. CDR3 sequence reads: CASDQRGGYNEQFF. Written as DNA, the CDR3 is TGTGCTAGTGATCAGCGGGGGGGATACAATGAGCAGTTCTTC.